The T cell receptor beta chain under discussion was sequenced for a study of blood T cell repertoires in COVID-19. Study context: The samples span acute and convalescent COVID-19 from the United States, Italy and Spain. PBMCs, B-cell-depleted T cells, or T cells were the source of the cDNA or gDNA that made up the material.

Deletions cut 0 bases from V and 8 bases from J, with 14 bases between. Germline V gene data show CDR1 as SGDLS and CDR2 as YYNGEE. The CDR3 covers 15 residues. Original processing notes: Scientists estimated how many nucleated cells there were by amplifying reference gene primers. Libraries were prepared by immunoSEQ multiplex PCR; TCRdb keeps only in-frame clonotypes and omits some of them. Clone size and V and J calls were adopted from that table, with D and trimming inferred from the DNA. The table has 200,000 to 250,000 clones, roughly 85% seen once; the top ten hold approximately 3.2%. The V gene is TRBV9, the J gene TRBJ1-4; TRBD1 might be the D (5 bases). The sample was peripheral blood. The sequence was collected from a woman younger than 35 with acute or convalescent COVID-19. This chain's CDR3 is CASSVAGGNKEKLFF. The DNA for the CDR3 is TGTGCCAGCAGCGTAGCGGGGGGAAATAAGGAAAAACTGTTTTTT.